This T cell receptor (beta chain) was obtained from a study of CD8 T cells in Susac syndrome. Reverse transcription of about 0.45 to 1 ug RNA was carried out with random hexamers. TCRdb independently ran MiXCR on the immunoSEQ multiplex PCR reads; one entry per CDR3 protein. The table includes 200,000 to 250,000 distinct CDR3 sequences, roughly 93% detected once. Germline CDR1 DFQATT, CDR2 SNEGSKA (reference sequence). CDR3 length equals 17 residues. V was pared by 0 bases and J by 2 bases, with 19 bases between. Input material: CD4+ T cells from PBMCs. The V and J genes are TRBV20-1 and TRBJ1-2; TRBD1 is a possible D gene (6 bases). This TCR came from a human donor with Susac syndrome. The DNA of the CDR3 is TGCAGTGCTAGAGATTTTTCTCTAGTAGGGGGAAACTATGGCTACACCTTC. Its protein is CSARDFSLVGGNYGYTF.